Reported below is one TCR beta chain. The CDR3 spans 16 residues. With 6 bases removed from V and 6 bases from J, the gap between germline ends came to 18 bases. CDR1 is SNHLY and CDR2 is FYNNEI in the germline V gene. The sample is drawn from a study of blood T cell repertoires in COVID-19. Across the whole study: The samples span acute and convalescent COVID-19 from the United States, Italy and Spain. Sources were T cells, B-cell-depleted T cells, or PBMCs; the material itself was cDNA or gDNA.

Assay used: immunoSEQ multiplex PCR; TCRdb lists only in-frame clones, some missing. The sample includes about 120,000 clones, 78% seen only once; the top ten take 2% to 2.5%. The TCR was taken from a man aged 70-80 years with acute or convalescent COVID-19. The V call is TRBV2, the J call TRBJ1-6; maybe TRBD1 (6 bases). Sample: peripheral blood. The CDR3: CASRRQAPLFNSPLHF. The DNA for the CDR3 is TGTGCCAGCAGGCGACAGGCACCCCTCTTTAATTCACCCCTCCACTTT.